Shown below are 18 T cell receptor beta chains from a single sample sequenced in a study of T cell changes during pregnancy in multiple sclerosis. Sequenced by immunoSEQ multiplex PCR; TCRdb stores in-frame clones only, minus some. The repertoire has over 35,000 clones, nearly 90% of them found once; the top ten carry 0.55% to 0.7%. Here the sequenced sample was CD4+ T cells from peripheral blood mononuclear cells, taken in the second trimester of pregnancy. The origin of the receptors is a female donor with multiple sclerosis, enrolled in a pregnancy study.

Here the CDR3 DNA reads TGTGCCAGCAGCTTAGCCGCCGGGAGGGCCACAGATACGCAGTATTTT. Translation: CASSLAAGRATDTQYF. The chain joins TRBV11-3 to TRBJ2-3; the match to TRBD2 covers 8 bases. CDR3 length: 16 residues. The germline gives CDR1 SGHNT, CDR2 YENEEA. Trimming at V came to 1 base and at J to 2 bases, leaving 5 bases not matched to a gene.

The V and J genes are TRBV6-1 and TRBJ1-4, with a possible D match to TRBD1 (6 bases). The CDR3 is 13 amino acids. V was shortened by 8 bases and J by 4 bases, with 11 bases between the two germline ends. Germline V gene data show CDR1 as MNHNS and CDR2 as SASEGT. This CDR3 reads CASRQGFNEKLFF. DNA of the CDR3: TGTGCCAGCCGGCAGGGGTTTAATGAAAAACTGTTTTTT.

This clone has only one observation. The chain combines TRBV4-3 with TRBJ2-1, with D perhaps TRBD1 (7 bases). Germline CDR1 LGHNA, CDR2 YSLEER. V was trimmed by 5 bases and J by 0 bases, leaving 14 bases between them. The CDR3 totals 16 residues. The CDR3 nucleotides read TGCGCCAGCAGCTCCCAGGGGGGCGGCTCCTACAATGAGCAGTTCTTC. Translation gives CASSSQGGGSYNEQFF.

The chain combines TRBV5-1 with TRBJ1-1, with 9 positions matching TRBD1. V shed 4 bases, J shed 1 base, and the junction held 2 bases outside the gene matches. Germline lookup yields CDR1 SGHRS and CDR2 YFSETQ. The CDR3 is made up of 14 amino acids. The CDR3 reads CASSPTGGNTEAFF. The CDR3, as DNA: TGCGCCAGCAGCCCGACAGGGGGGAACACTGAAGCTTTCTTT.

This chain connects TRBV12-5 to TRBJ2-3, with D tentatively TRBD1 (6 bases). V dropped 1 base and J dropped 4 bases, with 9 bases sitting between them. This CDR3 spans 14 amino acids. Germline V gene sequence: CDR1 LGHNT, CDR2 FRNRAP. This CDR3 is CASGLGRGADTQYF. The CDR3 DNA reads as TGTGCTAGTGGTTTGGGCAGGGGTGCAGATACGCAGTATTTT.

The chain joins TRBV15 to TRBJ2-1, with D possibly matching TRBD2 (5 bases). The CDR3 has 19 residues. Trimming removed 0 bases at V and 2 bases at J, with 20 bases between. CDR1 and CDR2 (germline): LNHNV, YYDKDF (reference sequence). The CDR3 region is CATSRDLGVSRGPYNEQFF. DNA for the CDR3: TGTGCCACCAGCAGAGATCTGGGAGTTTCCCGTGGACCCTACAATGAGCAGTTCTTC.

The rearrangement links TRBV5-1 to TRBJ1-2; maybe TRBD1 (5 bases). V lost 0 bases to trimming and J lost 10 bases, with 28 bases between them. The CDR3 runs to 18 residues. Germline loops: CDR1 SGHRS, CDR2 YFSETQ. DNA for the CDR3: TGCGCCAGCAGCTTGGGTTATAGCGGTGGGGCCGCAGCCCAACCCTACACCTTC. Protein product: CASSLGYSGGAAAQPYTF.

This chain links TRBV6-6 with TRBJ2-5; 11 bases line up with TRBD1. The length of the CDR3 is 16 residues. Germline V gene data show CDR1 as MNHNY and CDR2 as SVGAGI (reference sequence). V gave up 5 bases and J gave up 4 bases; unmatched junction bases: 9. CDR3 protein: CASSPPRTGGRETQYF. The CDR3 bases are TGTGCCAGCAGTCCACCCCGGACAGGGGGCCGAGAGACCCAGTACTTC.

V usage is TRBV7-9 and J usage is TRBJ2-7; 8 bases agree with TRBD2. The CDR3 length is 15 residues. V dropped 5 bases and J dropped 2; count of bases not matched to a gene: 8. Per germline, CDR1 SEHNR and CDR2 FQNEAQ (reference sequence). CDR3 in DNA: TGTGCCAGCAGCCTACGTAGCGGGGTAACCTACGAGCAGTACTTC. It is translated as CASSLRSGVTYEQYF.

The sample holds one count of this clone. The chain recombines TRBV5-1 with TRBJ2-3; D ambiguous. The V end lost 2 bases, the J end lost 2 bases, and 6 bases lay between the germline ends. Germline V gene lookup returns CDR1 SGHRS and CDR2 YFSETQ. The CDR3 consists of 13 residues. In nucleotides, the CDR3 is TGCGCCAGCAGCTTTCAGGTCACAGATACGCAGTATTTT. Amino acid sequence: CASSFQVTDTQYF.

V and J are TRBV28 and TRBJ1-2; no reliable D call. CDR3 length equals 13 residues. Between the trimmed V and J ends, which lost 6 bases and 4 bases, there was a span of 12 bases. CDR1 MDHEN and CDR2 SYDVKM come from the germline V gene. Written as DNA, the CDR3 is TGTGCCAGCAGGACTACGGGTGCCTATGGCTACACCTTC. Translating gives CASRTTGAYGYTF.

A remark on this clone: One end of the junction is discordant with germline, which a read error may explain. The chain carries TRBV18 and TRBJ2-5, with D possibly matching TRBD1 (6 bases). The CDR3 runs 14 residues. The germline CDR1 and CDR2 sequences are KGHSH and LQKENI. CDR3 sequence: CASSPGTTQGTQYF. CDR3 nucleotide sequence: TGTGCCAGCTCACCAGGGACAACACAAGGGACCCAGTACTTC.

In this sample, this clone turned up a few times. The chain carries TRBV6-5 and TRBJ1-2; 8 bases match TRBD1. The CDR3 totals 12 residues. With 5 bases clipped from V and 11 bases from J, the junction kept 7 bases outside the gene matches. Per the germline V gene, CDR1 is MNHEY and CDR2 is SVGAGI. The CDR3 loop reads CASSPGQGRYTF. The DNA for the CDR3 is TGTGCCAGCAGTCCAGGACAGGGTCGGTACACCTTC.

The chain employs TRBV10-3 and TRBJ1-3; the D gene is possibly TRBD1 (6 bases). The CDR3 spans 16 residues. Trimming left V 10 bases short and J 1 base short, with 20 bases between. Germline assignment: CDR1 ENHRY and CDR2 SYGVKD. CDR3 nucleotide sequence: TGTGCCACTAACACCGGGACACCGAATTCTGGAAACACCATATATTTT. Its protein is CATNTGTPNSGNTIYF.

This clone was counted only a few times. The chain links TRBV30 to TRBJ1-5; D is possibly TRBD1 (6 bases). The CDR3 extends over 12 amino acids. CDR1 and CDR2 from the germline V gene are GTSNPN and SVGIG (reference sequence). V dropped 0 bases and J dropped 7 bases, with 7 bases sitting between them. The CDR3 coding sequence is TGTGCCTGGAGTGTACAGGGACAGCCCCAGCATTTT. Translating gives CAWSVQGQPQHF.

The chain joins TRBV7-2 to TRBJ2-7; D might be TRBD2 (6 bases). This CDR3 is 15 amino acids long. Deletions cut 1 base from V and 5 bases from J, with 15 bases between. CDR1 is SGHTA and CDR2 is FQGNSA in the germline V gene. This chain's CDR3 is CASSLVDTSSHEQYF. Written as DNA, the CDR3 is TGTGCCAGCAGCTTAGTGGATACTAGCAGCCACGAGCAGTACTTC. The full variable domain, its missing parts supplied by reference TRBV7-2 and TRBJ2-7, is GAGVSQSPSNKVTEKGKDVELRCDPISGHTALYWYRQSLGQGLEFLIYFQGNSAPDKSGLPSDRFSAERTGGSVSTLTIQRTQQEDSAVYLCASSLVDTSSHEQYFGPGTRLTVT.

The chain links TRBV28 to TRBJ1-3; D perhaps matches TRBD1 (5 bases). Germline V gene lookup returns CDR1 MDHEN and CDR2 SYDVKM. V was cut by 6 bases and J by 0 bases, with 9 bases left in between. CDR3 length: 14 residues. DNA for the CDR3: TGTGCCAGCAGCATAGGGGCCTCTGGAAACACCATATATTTT. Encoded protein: CASSIGASGNTIYF.

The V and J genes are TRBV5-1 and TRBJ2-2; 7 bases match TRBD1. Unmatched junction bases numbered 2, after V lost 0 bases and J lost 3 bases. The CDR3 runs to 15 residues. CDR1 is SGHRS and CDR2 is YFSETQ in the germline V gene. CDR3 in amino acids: CASSLVQGDTGELFF. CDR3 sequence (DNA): TGCGCCAGCAGCTTGGTTCAGGGGGACACCGGGGAGCTGTTTTTT.